The TCR beta chain described here comes from a study of siplizumab effects on memory and regulatory T cells. The CDR3 is made up of 15 amino acids. Germline lookup yields CDR1 LNHDA and CDR2 SQIVND (reference sequence). Losses at the gene ends were 2 bases for V and 5 bases for J; bases not matched to a gene: 4. A remark on this clone: Its antigen is not identified.

Notes on the study in general: Sequences below about 10^-5 frequency were poorly captured. As a result, only a minor fraction of alloreactive clones mapped to unstimulated subsets. Contribution to the alloresponse seemed major for naive T cells, which also seemed more diverse than memory cells.

Per sample, the assay covered approximately 100,000 TCR templates. Libraries were prepared by immunoSEQ multiplex PCR; TCRdb keeps only in-frame clonotypes and omits some of them. The sample shows roughly 60,000 clones, more than 80% of them seen only once. Sequenced material: CD8+ T cells sorted from blood. This receptor was identified in a human donor in good health. The gene calls are TRBV19 and TRBJ2-1, with 9 positions matching TRBD2. This CDR3 is CASSILAGQNNEQFF. DNA for the CDR3: TGTGCCAGTAGTATACTAGCGGGGCAGAACAATGAGCAGTTCTTC.